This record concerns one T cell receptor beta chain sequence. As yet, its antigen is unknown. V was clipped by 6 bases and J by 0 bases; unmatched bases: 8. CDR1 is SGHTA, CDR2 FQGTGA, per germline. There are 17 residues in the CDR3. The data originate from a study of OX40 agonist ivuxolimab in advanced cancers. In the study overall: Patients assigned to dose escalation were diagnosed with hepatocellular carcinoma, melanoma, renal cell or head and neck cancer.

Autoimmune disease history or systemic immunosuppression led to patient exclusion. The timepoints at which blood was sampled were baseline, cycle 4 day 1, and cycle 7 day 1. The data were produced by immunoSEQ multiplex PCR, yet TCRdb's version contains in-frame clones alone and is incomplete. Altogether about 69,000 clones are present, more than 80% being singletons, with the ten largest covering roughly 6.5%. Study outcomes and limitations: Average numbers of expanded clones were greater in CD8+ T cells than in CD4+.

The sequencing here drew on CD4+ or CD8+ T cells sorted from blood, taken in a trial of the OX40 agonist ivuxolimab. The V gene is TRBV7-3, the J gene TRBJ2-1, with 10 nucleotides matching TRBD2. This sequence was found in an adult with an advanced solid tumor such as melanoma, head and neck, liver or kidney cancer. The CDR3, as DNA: TGTGCCAGCAGTCGAACTAGCGGGGAGAGCTCCTACAATGAGCAGTTCTTC. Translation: CASSRTSGESSYNEQFF.